One and the same sample provided the 20 T cell receptor beta chains below, sequenced in a study of PD-L1 blockade in urothelial cancer. Clones were read by immunoSEQ multiplex PCR, and TCRdb kept only the in-frame ones, dropping some. Here the sample spans some 84,000 clones, about four fifths being singletons. The source was PBMCs, collected around atezolizumab (anti-PD-L1) treatment. These receptors came from a man between 65 and 80 years old with urothelial cancer.

The rearrangement links TRBV2 to TRBJ1-2; TRBD1 matches 8 bases. Losses at the gene ends were 8 bases for V and 4 bases for J; bases not matched to a gene: 9. This CDR3 comprises 14 residues. Germline V gives CDR1 SNHLY, CDR2 FYNNEI. This chain's CDR3 is CASASQGAVYGYTF. The CDR3 DNA reads as TGTGCCAGCGCCTCGCAGGGGGCGGTCTATGGCTACACCTTC.

The chain couples TRBV5-4 to TRBJ2-2; possible D gene TRBD1, 5 bases. Germline-derived CDR1 and CDR2 are SGHNT and YYREEE (reference sequence). The CDR3 spans 15 residues. V was pared by 2 bases and J by 0 bases, with 8 bases between. The CDR3 protein is CASSLGVSNTGELFF. DNA for the CDR3: TGTGCCAGCAGCTTAGGGGTTTCGAACACCGGGGAGCTGTTTTTT.

V gene TRBV27 combines with J gene TRBJ1-3; 8 bases fit TRBD1. V was pared by 0 bases and J by 0 bases, with 7 bases of the junction left unmatched. CDR1 is MNHEY and CDR2 is SMNVEV in the germline V gene (reference sequence). The CDR3 is 18 amino acids. This chain's CDR3 is CASSLSRQGSGSGNTIYF. Here the CDR3 DNA reads TGTGCCAGCAGTTTATCCCGACAGGGGTCTGGCTCTGGAAACACCATATATTTT.

This clone came up once. This chain uses TRBV6-1 with TRBJ1-2; D gene unclear. This CDR3 spans 14 amino acids. Germline V lookup: CDR1 MNHNS, CDR2 SASEGT. V dropped 7 bases and J dropped 6 bases, with 18 bases sitting between them. The CDR3: CASTEGRVGNGYTF. CDR3 DNA: TGTGCCAGCACCGAAGGGAGGGTTGGGAATGGCTACACCTTC.

The J gene is TRBJ1-2, the V gene TRBV18; no definite D call. Between the trimmed V and J ends, which lost 2 bases and 4 bases, there was a span of 8 bases. Germline V gene sequence: CDR1 KGHSH, CDR2 LQKENI. The CDR3 totals 13 residues. The CDR3: CASSPDKVYGYTF. DNA for the CDR3: TGTGCCAGCTCACCAGACAAGGTCTATGGCTACACCTTC.

This clone was seen a handful of times. The rearrangement links TRBV21-1 to TRBJ1-2; the table names TRBD1, a call not compared with the DNA. TRBV21-1 is termed a pseudogene. CDR3 size: 15 residues. The CDR3 sequence: CASSKWLQGVYGYTF. The CDR3 DNA follows: TGTGCCAGCAGCAAATGGCTACAGGGTGTCTATGGCTACACCTTC.

This rearrangement joins TRBV2 to TRBJ1-3; D is unresolved. Germline V gene lookup returns CDR1 SNHLY and CDR2 FYNNEI. Trimming cost V 1 base and J 0 bases, with 10 bases left between them. The CDR3 has 16 amino acids. The CDR3, as DNA: TGTGCCAGCAGTGAAGTAGTGGGAGTCTCTGGAAACACCATATATTTT. It translates to CASSEVVGVSGNTIYF.

The chain joins TRBV6-5 to TRBJ2-1; D might be TRBD2 (6 bases). The CDR3 sequence is 15 residues long. V was clipped by 6 bases and J by 4 bases, with 16 bases between them. CDR1 and CDR2 from the germline V gene are MNHEY and SVGAGI. CDR3 in DNA: TGTGCCAGCAGGGGGGACTGGGCGGGGTACAATGAGCAGTTCTTC. Amino acid sequence: CASRGDWAGYNEQFF.

The chain's CDR3 is CASSLDIIRGSNGEAFF. Written as DNA, the CDR3 is TGTGCCAGCAGCTTAGATATAATAAGGGGGAGCAACGGTGAAGCTTTCTTT. V usage is TRBV11-3 and J usage is TRBJ1-1, with D possibly TRBD1 on 6 matching bases. V was pared by 0 bases and J by 7 bases, with 21 bases between. Germline-derived CDR1 and CDR2 are SGHNT and YENEEA. The CDR3 is 17 amino acids.

This chain joins TRBV5-5 and TRBJ2-1; 10 bases fit TRBD2. V gave up 2 bases and J gave up 9 bases; unmatched junction bases: 5. There are 14 residues in the CDR3. Germline assignment: CDR1 SGHKS and CDR2 YYEKEE (reference sequence). CDR3 loop: CASSFLAGEGEQFF. The CDR3 coding sequence is TGTGCCAGCAGCTTCCTAGCGGGAGAAGGTGAGCAGTTCTTC. The full variable domain, with the rest looked up from reference TRBV5-5 and TRBJ2-1, is DAGVTQSPTHLIKTRGQQVTLRCSPISGHKSVSWYQQVLGQGPQFIFQYYEKEERGRGNFPDRFSARQFPNYSSELNVNALLLGDSALYLCASSFLAGEGEQFFGPGTRLTVL.

Points on this clone: Its ends do not fully match the called genes, so a read error is possible. The chain recombines TRBV7-7 with TRBJ2-3; a weak D match, TRBD2 (6 bases). CDR1 and CDR2 from the germline V gene are SSHAT and FNYEAQ (reference sequence). The CDR3 spans 15 residues. CDR3 loop: CASSLGGGRSDTQYF. CDR3 in DNA: TGTGCTAGCAGCTTAGGAGGAGGGCGGTCAGATACGCAGTATTTT. Filled out from reference TRBV7-7 and TRBJ2-3, the complete variable domain reads GAGVSQSPRYKVTKRGQDVTLRCDPISSHATLYWYQQALGQGPEFLTYFNYEAQPDKSGLPSDRFSAERPEGSISTLTIQRTEQRDSAMYRCASSLGGGRSDTQYFGPGTRLTVL.

This clone was seen more than once but under ten times. V and J are TRBV2 and TRBJ1-2, with a possible D match to TRBD1 (6 bases). Germline-derived CDR1 and CDR2 are SNHLY and FYNNEI. This CDR3 spans 14 amino acids. V was trimmed by 7 bases and J by 8 bases, leaving 20 bases between them. This CDR3 is CASTISGDIGGYTF. The CDR3 bases are TGTGCCAGCACCATATCAGGGGATATCGGAGGCTACACCTTC.

The chain couples TRBV18 to TRBJ2-5; TRBD1 agrees at 9 bases. In germline, CDR1 is KGHSH, CDR2 LQKENI. With 3 bases clipped from V and 5 bases from J, the junction kept 7 bases outside the gene matches. CDR3 length: 15 residues. The CDR3 DNA reads as TGTGCCAGCTCACCTAGGGACAGGGCTGGGGAGACCCAGTACTTC. This codes for CASSPRDRAGETQYF.

J is TRBJ1-2 and V is TRBV2, with D maybe TRBD1 (5 bases). Trimming removed 6 bases from V and 6 bases from J, with 11 bases in between. The CDR3 is 12 residues long. Germline assignment: CDR1 SNHLY and CDR2 FYNNEI. This CDR3 reads CASRVGGDGYTF. The CDR3 DNA sequence: TGTGCCAGCAGAGTCGGGGGGGATGGCTACACCTTC.

The J gene is TRBJ1-1, the V gene TRBV7-9; no clear D gene. Germline CDR1 is SEHNR and CDR2 is FQNEAQ (reference sequence). This CDR3 has 14 amino acids. The V gene lost 3 bases and the J gene lost 9 bases, with 17 bases spanning the gap. Written as DNA, the CDR3 is TGTGCCAGCAGCTTTCCCGGGCCGGAGGGCCAAGCTTTCTTT. Protein sequence: CASSFPGPEGQAFF.

The chain couples TRBV19 to TRBJ2-7; 10 bases align to TRBD1. CDR1 is LNHDA, CDR2 SQIVND, per germline (reference sequence). V was pared by 10 bases and J by 6 bases, with 9 bases of the junction left unmatched. This CDR3 spans 13 amino acids. CDR3 nucleotides: TGTGCCACCAGCCGGGACAGGGGCCCCGAGCAGTACTTC. It is translated as CATSRDRGPEQYF. Looking up the rest from reference TRBV19 and TRBJ2-7 gives the full variable domain: DGGITQSPKYLFRKEGQNVTLSCEQNLNHDAMYWYRQDPGQGLRLIYYSQIVNDFQKGDIAEGYSVSREKKESFPLTVTSAQKNPTAFYLCATSRDRGPEQYFGPGTRLTVT.

This clone was counted once. V usage is TRBV28 and J usage is TRBJ1-4; 8 bases match TRBD1. This CDR3 has 15 amino acids. Germline V gives CDR1 MDHEN, CDR2 SYDVKM. The CDR3 DNA reads TGTGCTACTCAGCCCCCGACAGGGGATCGTGAAAAACTGTTTTTT. Residues: CATQPPTGDREKLFF. Complete variable domain (other parts from reference TRBV28 and TRBJ1-4): DVKVTQSSRYLVKRTGEKVFLECVQDMDHENMFWYRQDPGLGLRLIYFSYDVKMKEKGDIPEGYSVSREKKERFSLILESASTNQTSMYLCATQPPTGDREKLFFGSGTQLSVL.

This chain joins TRBV5-1 and TRBJ2-5, with 9 bases aligning to TRBD2. Germline V gives CDR1 SGHRS, CDR2 YFSETQ. With 1 base clipped from V and 0 bases from J, the junction kept 1 base outside the gene matches. This CDR3 region has 15 residues. The CDR3, as DNA: TGCGCCAGCAGCTTGACTAGCGGGTACCAAGAGACCCAGTACTTC. Protein sequence: CASSLTSGYQETQYF.

With respect to this clone: Germline and junction disagree at one end, which may indicate a read error. V and J are TRBV5-4 and TRBJ2-7; TRBD1 aligns across 9 bases. This CDR3 has 15 amino acids. Per germline, CDR1 SGHNT and CDR2 YYREEE (reference sequence). CDR3 loop: CASSQDTGQGFEQYF. The CDR3 DNA is TGCGCCAGCAGCCAAGACACAGGACAGGGGTTCGAGCAGTACTTC.

The chain joins TRBV28 to TRBJ1-3; weak D call: TRBD1 (5 bases). Germline V gene data show CDR1 as MDHEN and CDR2 as SYDVKM. The V end lost 1 base, the J end lost 4 bases, and 14 bases lay between the germline ends. This CDR3 comprises 16 residues. CDR3 in DNA: TGTGCCAGCAGTTTATACCCGACAGCGGGCGGAAACACCATATATTTT. Protein: CASSLYPTAGGNTIYF.